This is a list of T cell receptor beta chains from one sample in a study of CD8+ T cells in alopecia areata. The protocol was immunoSEQ multiplex PCR, while the TCRdb copy is restricted to in-frame clones and leaves out a portion. This table has roughly 100,000 clones, about nine tenths appearing once. The sample was CD8+ T cells sorted from blood, taken at roughly week 30, from a patient treated with tofacitinib. Every receptor here comes from a human donor with alopecia areata. The CDR3 runs from the conserved cysteine through the conserved F or W. The D gene is left open where the match is weak. Clone size is not always given. Where it is, it says once, few, many or a class for expanded clones.

TRBJ2-1 | TRBD2 | TRBV6-4 | NA | TGTGCCAGCAGTCCAGGACTAGCGGTGAGCTCCTACAATGAGCAGTTCTTC | CASSPGLAVSSYNEQFF
TRBJ2-5 | NA | TRBV18 | NA | TGTGCCAGCTCACCCCCTTCGAACGGGTACCAAGAGACCCAGTACTTC | CASSPPSNGYQETQYF
TRBJ2-3 | NA | TRBV11-2 | NA | TGTGCCAGCAGCTTAGCCGCCGTCTTAGGGAGCGCAGATACGCAGTATTTT | CASSLAAVLGSADTQYF
TRBJ1-1 | TRBD1 | TRBV29-1 | NA | TGCAGCTCCTCCGGGACAGGGGTCGCCACTGAAGCTTTCTTT | CSSSGTGVATEAFF
TRBJ2-7 | TRBD2 | TRBV9 | NA | TGTGCCAGCTCGAGGACTAGCGCCGAGCAGTACTTC | CASSRTSAEQYF
TRBJ2-7 | TRBD2 | TRBV2 | NA | TGTGCCAGCAGTCCGGGACTAGCGGCCCACGAGCAGTACTTC | CASSPGLAAHEQYF
TRBJ2-4 | TRBD1 | TRBV6-6 | few | TGTGCCAGCGGGACAGGGGCTGCAGACATTCAGTACTTC | CASGTGAADIQYF
TRBJ2-3 | NA | TRBV2 | NA | TGTGCCAGCAGTGAGCGGGCGGGCGGATTCACAGATACGCAGTATTTT | CASSERAGGFTDTQYF
TRBJ2-1 | NA | TRBV27 | NA | TGTGCCAGCAGCCCCGACACCACGAGCTCCTACAATGAGCAGTTCTTC | CASSPDTTSSYNEQFF
TRBJ1-1 | NA | TRBV7-9 | NA | TGTGCCAGCAGCCCACAGGTCGAAGCTTTCTTT | CASSPQVEAFF
TRBJ2-2 | NA | TRBV25-1 | NA | TGTGCCAGCAGTGTGATGGCCGGGGAGCTGTTTTTT | CASSVMAGELFF
TRBJ1-1 | NA | TRBV4-1 | NA | TGCGCCAGCAGCCAAGCCTCCGGTCTGAACACTGAAGCTTTCTTT | CASSQASGLNTEAFF
TRBJ2-3 | NA | TRBV25-1 | once | TGTGCCAGCAGTGAAGGGGGGAGGTTCACAGATACGCAGTATTTT | CASSEGGRFTDTQYF
TRBJ2-1 | NA | TRBV7-9 | NA | TGTGCCAGCAGCTCTCGACAGACCCCCTACAATGAGCAGTTCTTC | CASSSRQTPYNEQFF
TRBJ2-1 | TRBD2 | TRBV4-2 | NA | TGTGCCAGCAGCCAAGATATTGCTAGCGGGGGGGTCTACAATGAGCAGTTCTTC | CASSQDIASGGVYNEQFF
TRBJ2-3 | NA | TRBV5-6 | NA | TGTGCCAGCAGCTTGGCTCTATGGGAGCGGGCCGACACAGATACGCAGTATTTT | CASSLALWERADTDTQYF
TRBJ2-5 | NA | TRBV7-2 | NA | TGTGCCAGCAGCCTAGGACAGTACCAAGAGACCCAGTACTTC | CASSLGQYQETQYF
TRBJ2-3 | NA | TRBV7-9 | NA | TGTGCCAGCAGCGTGGACACAGATACGCAGTATTTT | CASSVDTDTQYF
TRBJ1-1 | TRBD1 | TRBV15 | NA | TGTGCCACCAGCAGAGATAGACAGGGAGGCACTGAAGCTTTCTTT | CATSRDRQGGTEAFF
TRBJ1-5 | NA | TRBV7-2 | NA | TGTGCCAGCAGCCTGACCCAGGGAGTTACTCAGCCCCAGCATTTT | CASSLTQGVTQPQHF
TRBJ2-7 | NA | TRBV13 | NA | TGTGCCAGCAGCTCGGGATTCTACGAGCAGTACTTC | CASSSGFYEQYF
TRBJ2-3 | NA | TRBV30 | NA | TGTGCCTGGAGTGTATCGGGCCCAGATACGCAGTATTTT | CAWSVSGPDTQYF
TRBJ2-1 | TRBD1 | TRBV6-1 | NA | TGTGCCAGCAGTCCGGGGACAGGGGTATACAATGAGCAGTTCTTC | CASSPGTGVYNEQFF
TRBJ2-2 | NA | TRBV29-1 | NA | TGCAGCGTTGTGGAAATAAACACCGGGGAGCTGTTTTTT | CSVVEINTGELFF
TRBJ1-2 | NA | TRBV30 | NA | TGTGCCACTAGACGAACCCGGGGTGGCTACACCTTC | CATRRTRGGYTF
TRBJ1-5 | NA | TRBV4-1 | once | TGCGCCAGCAGCCTCGGACAGAGCAATCAGCCCCAGCATTTT | CASSLGQSNQPQHF
TRBJ2-3 | TRBD1 | TRBV10-3 | NA | TGTGCCATCAGTGAGTCGTCGATGGGACAGTTGGATACGCAGTATTTT | CAISESSMGQLDTQYF
TRBJ1-1 | TRBD1 | TRBV2 | NA | TGTGCCAGCAGACAACCCGACAGGGAAGGGAACACTGAAGCTTTCTTT | CASRQPDREGNTEAFF
TRBJ2-1 | NA | TRBV6-5 | NA | TGTGCCAGCAGTTACGTGCAGGGGTACAATGAGCAGTTCTTC | CASSYVQGYNEQFF
TRBJ2-7 | TRBD1 | TRBV5-1 | NA | TGCGCCAGCAGTCTGGACAGGAATCCTACCTACGAGCAGTACTTC | CASSLDRNPTYEQYF
TRBJ2-5 | TRBD2 | TRBV29-1 | NA | TGCAGCGTCCTGGGACTAGCGGGATCAGAGTACCAAGAGACCCAGTACTTC | CSVLGLAGSEYQETQYF
TRBJ1-2 | NA | TRBV5-5 | NA | TGTGCCAGCAGCTTTGGGCCAGAGTATGGCTACACCTTC | CASSFGPEYGYTF
TRBJ1-2 | NA | TRBV6-5 | NA | TGTGCCAGCAGTTACTCCGGATCGGACTCCTATGGCTACACCTTC | CASSYSGSDSYGYTF
TRBJ2-7 | NA | TRBV9 | NA | TGTGCCAGCAGTGAAAGGGGGGAGGTCCTCTACGAGCAGTACTTC | CASSERGEVLYEQYF